One sample yielded the 14 T cell receptor beta chains listed below, sequenced in a study of shared clonotypes between healthy human individuals. Profiling relied on immunoSEQ multiplex PCR, and the TCRdb table lists in-frame clones only, not all of them. Altogether more than 2 million clones are present, about 94% being singletons, with the ten largest covering less than 0.15%. The sample taken for sequencing was naive CD4+ T cells sorted from blood. This sample's subset: CD45RA+ positively selected. The receptors were sampled from a man aged 18 to 30 in good health.

V and J are TRBV6-5 and TRBJ1-1; D remains ambiguous. The CDR3 runs to 13 residues. Looked up from germline, CDR1 is MNHEY and CDR2 is SVGAGI. Between the trimmed V and J ends, which lost 10 bases and 1 base, there was a span of 13 bases. In nucleotides, the CDR3 is TGTGCCACCCAAACACCGAAGAACACTGAAGCTTTCTTT. Translating it yields CATQTPKNTEAFF.

V gene TRBV28 combines with J gene TRBJ2-1; weak D call: TRBD2 (5 bases). CDR3 length: 14 residues. Per the germline V gene, CDR1 is MDHEN and CDR2 is SYDVKM. Trimming took off 5 bases at V and 4 bases at J, with 12 bases between the two ends. The CDR3 reads CASSPQDWYNEQFF. The CDR3 nucleotides read TGTGCCAGCAGTCCCCAGGACTGGTACAATGAGCAGTTCTTC.

The CDR3 bases are TGTGCCAGCAGCCCGCCTGGGCTAGGAGAGACCCAGTACTTC. This sequence encodes CASSPPGLGETQYF. J is TRBJ2-5 and V is TRBV7-9; D is uncertain. The V and J ends lost 5 bases and 4 bases respectively, with 14 bases between them. This CDR3 region has 14 residues. Per germline, CDR1 SEHNR and CDR2 FQNEAQ (reference sequence).

The chain is built from TRBV19 and TRBJ2-5; D is unresolved. V lost 3 bases, J lost 1 base, and 0 bases lay in between. CDR3 size: 11 residues. The germline gives CDR1 LNHDA, CDR2 SQIVND (reference sequence). Written as DNA, the CDR3 is TGTGCCAGTAGTATCCAAGAGACCCAGTACTTC. Translating gives CASSIQETQYF. Supplemented by reference TRBV19 and TRBJ2-5, the full variable domain reads DGGITQSPKYLFRKEGQNVTLSCEQNLNHDAMYWYRQDPGQGLRLIYYSQIVNDFQKGDIAEGYSVSREKKESFPLTVTSAQKNPTAFYLCASSIQETQYFGPGTRLLVL.

The CDR3 sequence: CASSLALLAGDSYEQYF. The CDR3, as DNA: TGTGCCAGCAGCTTAGCGCTTCTAGCGGGTGATTCCTACGAGCAGTACTTC. V usage is TRBV7-8 and J usage is TRBJ2-7; 8 bases map to TRBD2. Losses at the gene ends were 0 bases for V and 1 base for J; bases not matched to a gene: 8. This CDR3 region has 17 residues. Germline CDR1 SGHVS, CDR2 FQNEAQ.

The rearrangement uses TRBV19 and TRBJ2-1; D could derive from TRBD1 or TRBD2 (6 bases each). CDR3 length: 15 amino acids. V was cut by 0 bases and J by 9 bases, with 15 bases left in between. The germline CDR1 and CDR2 sequences are LNHDA and SQIVND (reference sequence). The CDR3 region has the DNA TGTGCCAGTAGTATAGAACAGGGAGGTGTAAGTGAGCAGTTCTTC. Protein product: CASSIEQGGVSEQFF.

The chain combines TRBV6-4 with TRBJ1-2; D gene unclear. The CDR3 contains 14 residues. Germline values: CDR1 MRHNA, CDR2 SNTAGT. V shed 5 bases and J shed 6 bases, with 16 bases lying between them. Written as DNA, the CDR3 is TGTGCCAGCAGTCCTACCCCGAACCAAAATGGCTACACCTTC. Translation: CASSPTPNQNGYTF.

This clone was observed a few times. This chain joins TRBV25-1 and TRBJ1-1; a weak D match, TRBD1 (5 bases). Germline loops: CDR1 MGHDK, CDR2 SYGVNS. Trimming took off 3 bases at V and 2 bases at J, with 10 bases between the two ends. The CDR3 sequence is 14 residues long. CDR3 sequence reads: CASSEGPLNTEAFF. CDR3 DNA sequence: TGTGCCAGCAGTGAGGGGCCGTTAAACACTGAAGCTTTCTTT.

V and J are TRBV6-6 and TRBJ2-3; 11 nucleotides agree with TRBD2. V shed 3 bases, J shed 4 bases, and the junction held 3 bases outside the gene matches. The CDR3 has 15 amino acids. CDR1 and CDR2 from the germline V gene are MNHNY and SVGAGI (reference sequence). In nucleotides, the CDR3 is TGTGCCAGCAGTTATGTACTAGCGGGAGCAGATACGCAGTATTTT. This sequence encodes CASSYVLAGADTQYF.

The rearrangement uses TRBV7-9 and TRBJ2-7, with 9 positions matching TRBD1. Trimming took 5 bases from V and 4 from J; bases not matched to a gene: 12. This CDR3 contains 16 residues. Germline lookup yields CDR1 SEHNR and CDR2 FQNEAQ (reference sequence). CDR3: CASSPRSRDRAYEQYF. The CDR3 DNA sequence: TGTGCCAGCAGCCCTCGGTCTCGGGACAGGGCTTACGAGCAGTACTTC.

This clone appeared once. The V gene is TRBV5-1, the J gene TRBJ1-1, with TRBD1 identical over 8 bases. Germline V lookup: CDR1 SGHRS, CDR2 YFSETQ. V lost 0 bases to trimming and J lost 2 bases; unmatched junction nucleotides: 3. The CDR3 is 15 residues long. The CDR3, as DNA: TGCGCCAGCAGCTTGGCCGCAGGGGGCAACACTGAAGCTTTCTTT. Protein sequence: CASSLAAGGNTEAFF.

The V gene is TRBV5-4, the J gene TRBJ2-7; 9 nucleotides match TRBD1. The CDR3 spans 15 residues. The trim removed 4 bases at V and 1 base at J, leaving 6 bases unmatched. Germline loops: CDR1 SGHNT, CDR2 YYREEE (reference sequence). This CDR3 is CASSISGQGSYEQYF. DNA for the CDR3: TGTGCCAGCAGCATATCGGGACAGGGATCCTACGAGCAGTACTTC.

The chain uses TRBV6-5 and TRBJ2-5, with 8 bases that match TRBD2. Germline CDR1 is MNHEY and CDR2 is SVGAGI. The CDR3 sequence is 11 residues long. J was trimmed by 5 bases and V by 10 bases; bases with no gene match: 3. CDR3 nucleotide sequence: TGTGCCACCGGGACTAGGGAGACCCAGTACTTC. It yields the protein CATGTRETQYF.

The V and J genes are TRBV2 and TRBJ1-5; 7 bases fit TRBD1. In germline, CDR1 is SNHLY, CDR2 FYNNEI. V dropped 5 bases and J dropped 3; count of bases not matched to a gene: 7. CDR3 length equals 15 residues. The CDR3: CASSTGEAANQPQHF. The CDR3 DNA is TGTGCCAGCAGTACAGGGGAAGCGGCCAATCAGCCCCAGCATTTT.